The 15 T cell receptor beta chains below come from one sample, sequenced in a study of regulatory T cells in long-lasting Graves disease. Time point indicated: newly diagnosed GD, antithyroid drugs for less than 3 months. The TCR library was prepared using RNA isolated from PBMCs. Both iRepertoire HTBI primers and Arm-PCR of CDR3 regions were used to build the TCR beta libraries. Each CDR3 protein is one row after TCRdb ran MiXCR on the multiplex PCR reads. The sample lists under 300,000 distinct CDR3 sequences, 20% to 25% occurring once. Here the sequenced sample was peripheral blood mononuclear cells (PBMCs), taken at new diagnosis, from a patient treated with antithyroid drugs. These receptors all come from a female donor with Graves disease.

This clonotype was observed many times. The CDR3 DNA reads as TGCGCCAGCAGCACAACCGGGACAGCTTACAATGAGCAGTTCTTC. As protein: CASSTTGTAYNEQFF. This chain links TRBV5-1 with TRBJ2-1, with TRBD1 identical over 7 bases. The germline V gene has CDR1 SGHRS and CDR2 YFSETQ. V was pared by 4 bases and J by 4 bases, with 8 bases of the junction left unmatched. CDR3 length: 15 amino acids.

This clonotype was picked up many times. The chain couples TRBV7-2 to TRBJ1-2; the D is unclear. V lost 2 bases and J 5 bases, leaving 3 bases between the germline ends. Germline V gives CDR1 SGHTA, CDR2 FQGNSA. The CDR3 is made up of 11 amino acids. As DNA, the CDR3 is TGTGCCAGCAGCTTATGGTATGGCTACACCTTC. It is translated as CASSLWYGYTF.

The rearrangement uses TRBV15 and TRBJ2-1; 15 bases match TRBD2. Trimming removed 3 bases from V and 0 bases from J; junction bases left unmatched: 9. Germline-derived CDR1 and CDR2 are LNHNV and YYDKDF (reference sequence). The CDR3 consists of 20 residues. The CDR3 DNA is TGTGCCACCAGCAGGAAAATAGGACTAGCGGGAGGGCTCTCCTACAATGAGCAGTTCTTC. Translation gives CATSRKIGLAGGLSYNEQFF.

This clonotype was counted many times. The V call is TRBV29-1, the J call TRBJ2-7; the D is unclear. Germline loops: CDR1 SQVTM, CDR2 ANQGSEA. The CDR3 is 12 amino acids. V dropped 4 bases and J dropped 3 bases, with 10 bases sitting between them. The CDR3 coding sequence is TGCAGCGTTGGTTGGGATTACTACGAGCAGTACTTC. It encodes CSVGWDYYEQYF.

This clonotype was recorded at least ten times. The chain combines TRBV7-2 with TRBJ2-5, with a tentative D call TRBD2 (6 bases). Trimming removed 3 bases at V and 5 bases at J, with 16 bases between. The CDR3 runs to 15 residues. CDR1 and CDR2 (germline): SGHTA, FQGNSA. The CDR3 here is CASSFLGFRGETQYF. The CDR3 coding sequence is TGTGCCAGCAGCTTTTTGGGCTTTCGGGGGGAGACCCAGTACTTC.

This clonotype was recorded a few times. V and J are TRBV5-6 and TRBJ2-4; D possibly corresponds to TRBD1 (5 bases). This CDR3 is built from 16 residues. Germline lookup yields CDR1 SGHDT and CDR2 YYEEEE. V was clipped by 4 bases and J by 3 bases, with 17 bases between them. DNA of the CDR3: TGTGCCAGCAGCAGAAGGGTGGTTAGGGGCAAAAACATTCAGTACTTC. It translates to CASSRRVVRGKNIQYF.

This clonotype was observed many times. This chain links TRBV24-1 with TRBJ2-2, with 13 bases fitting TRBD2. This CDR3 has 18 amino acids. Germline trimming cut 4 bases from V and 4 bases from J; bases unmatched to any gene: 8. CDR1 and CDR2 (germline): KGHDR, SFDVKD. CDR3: CATSERLAGGDATGELFF. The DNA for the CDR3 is TGTGCCACCAGTGAGCGACTAGCGGGAGGTGACGCCACCGGGGAGCTGTTTTTT.

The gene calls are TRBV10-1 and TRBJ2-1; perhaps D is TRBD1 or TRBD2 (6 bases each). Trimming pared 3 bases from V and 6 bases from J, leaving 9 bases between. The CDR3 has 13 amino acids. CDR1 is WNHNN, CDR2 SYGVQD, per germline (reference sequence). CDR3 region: CASSDGGGNEQFF. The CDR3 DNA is TGCGCCAGCAGTGATGGAGGGGGCAATGAGCAGTTCTTC.

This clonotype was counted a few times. CDR3 coding DNA: TGTGCCAGCAGCCATCCAGAAGCCTCCTACAATGAGCAGTTCTTC. Amino acids: CASSHPEASYNEQFF. This chain joins TRBV12-3 or TRBV12-4 and TRBJ2-1, with D uncertain. V was cut by 6 bases and J by 0 bases, with 12 bases left in between. CDR3 size: 15 residues.

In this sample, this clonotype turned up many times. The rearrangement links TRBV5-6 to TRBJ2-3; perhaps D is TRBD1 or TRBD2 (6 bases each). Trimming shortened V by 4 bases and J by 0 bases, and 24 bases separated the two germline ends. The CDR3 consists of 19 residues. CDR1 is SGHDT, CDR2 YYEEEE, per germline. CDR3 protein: CASSPDGVSRDISTDTQYF. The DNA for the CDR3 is TGTGCCAGCAGCCCCGACGGGGTATCGCGGGACATTAGCACAGATACGCAGTATTTT.

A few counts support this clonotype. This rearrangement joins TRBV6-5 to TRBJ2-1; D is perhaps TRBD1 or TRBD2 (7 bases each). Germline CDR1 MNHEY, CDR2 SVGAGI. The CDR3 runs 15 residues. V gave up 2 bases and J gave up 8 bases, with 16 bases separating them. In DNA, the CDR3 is TGTGCCAGCAGTTACGAGGCAGGGGGAGGGTATGAGCAGTTCTTC. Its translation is CASSYEAGGGYEQFF.

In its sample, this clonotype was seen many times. The CDR3 DNA reads as TGCAGTGCTGACCGGGACAGGGGTAATGAGCAGTTCTTC. Protein: CSADRDRGNEQFF. This rearrangement joins TRBV20-1 to TRBJ2-1; the match to TRBD1 covers 10 bases. Germline CDR1 reads DFQATT; CDR2 reads SNEGSKA (reference sequence). The CDR3 has 13 amino acids. V lost 5 bases to trimming and J lost 7 bases; unmatched junction nucleotides: 5.

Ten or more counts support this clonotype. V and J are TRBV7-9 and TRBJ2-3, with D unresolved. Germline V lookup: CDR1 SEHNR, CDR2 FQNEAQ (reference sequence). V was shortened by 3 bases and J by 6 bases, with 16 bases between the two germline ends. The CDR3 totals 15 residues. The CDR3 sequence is CASSFRSGKADTQYF. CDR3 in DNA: TGTGCCAGCAGCTTTCGGTCCGGAAAAGCGGATACGCAGTATTTT.

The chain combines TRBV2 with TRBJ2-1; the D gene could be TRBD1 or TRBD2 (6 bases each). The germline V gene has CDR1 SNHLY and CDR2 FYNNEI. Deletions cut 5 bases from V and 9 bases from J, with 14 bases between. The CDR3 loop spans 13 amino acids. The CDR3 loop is CASSKGGMVEQFF. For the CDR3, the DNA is TGTGCCAGCAGTAAAGGGGGGATGGTTGAGCAGTTCTTC.

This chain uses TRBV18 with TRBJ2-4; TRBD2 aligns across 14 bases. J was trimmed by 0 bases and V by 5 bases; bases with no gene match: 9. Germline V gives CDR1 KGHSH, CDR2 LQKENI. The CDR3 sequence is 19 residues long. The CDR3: CASSSRLAGGFLAKNIQYF. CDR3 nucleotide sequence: TGTGCCAGCTCATCGAGACTAGCGGGAGGGTTCCTAGCCAAAAACATTCAGTACTTC. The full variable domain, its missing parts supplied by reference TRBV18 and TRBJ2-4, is NAGVMQNPRHLVRRRGQEARLRCSPMKGHSHVYWYRQLPEEGLKFMVYLQKENIIDESGMPKERFSAEFPKEGPSILRIQQVVRGDSAAYFCASSSRLAGGFLAKNIQYFGAGTRLSVL.